This paragraph reports one T cell receptor (beta chain). This clonotype has ten or more counts. What this receptor recognizes is not known. No much larger clone exists at a distance of one base, and base qualities are not known. TCR beta CDR3 regions were amplified from RNA transcripts for repertoire sequencing. HTBI primers and the Qiagen OneStep RT-PCR kit were used in a first-round RT-PCR, which was followed by a second-round multiplex PCR, size selection and purification. Sequencing of the libraries was carried out on an Illumina HiSeq2000 in paired-end mode with 100 bp reads. On the authors' methods: SOAPnuke was used to process the reads, removing any read that contained adapters or uncalled bases, had a mean Phred below 15, or lacked an exact match to the constant primer or identifier. High-quality paired reads were merged with COPE v1.2.5. Each unique nucleotide sequence was treated as a clonotype, and MiTCR v1.1 was used to align the clonotypes to the IMGT TRB V, D and J references. The analysis was limited to V-J combinations with a frequency above 0.0001, which together covered roughly 99% of the repertoires. For each V-J combination, a TCR clonal expansion and chaos score was defined as the ratio of F50 clonal expansion to chaos observed in the TCRdist matrix. Welch's t-statistics and random forest were used to narrow the features down to approximately twelve V-J combinations, which were then fed into a naive Bayes classifier. The similarity between thyroid and blood repertoires was quantified using the Morisita-Horn index. The raw public data were reprocessed by TCRdb itself: fastp quality trimming at Q25, MiXCR clonotype calling, in-frame beta chains only. Rows with one shared CDR3 protein collapse into an entry with the most common genes and DNA. These V and J calls are TCRdb output, not the study's own analysis. For this sample the table gives 500,000 to 700,000 distinct CDR3 sequences, of which around a fifth were detected only once. The leading ten clones occupy 7.1% of the sample.

Hyperthyroidism was defined as stable when no progression to ophthalmopathy occurred within 18 months of follow-up. Hyperthyroidism patients were newly diagnosed, with disease duration under 2 months, and aged 18 to 65 years. Patients with other autoimmune diseases, uncontrolled infections, pregnancy or lactation were excluded. Clinical symptoms, serum thyroxine, TRAb, thyroid ultrasound and orbital computed tomography formed the basis of the diagnosis. Ficoll-Paque density gradient centrifugation was used to isolate PBMCs from approximately 11 ml of fresh peripheral blood. Trizol reagent was used to extract the total RNA, and its quality was then checked on an Agilent 2100 Bioanalyzer. These data are taken from a study of Graves' ophthalmopathy and Graves' hyperthyroidism (dated 2018 in TCRdb). Regarding the study in general: Peripheral blood was collected before any treatment was given, at the time of initial diagnosis. In total, 135 blood samples were TCR-sequenced: approximately 42 ophthalmopathy, approximately 75 hyperthyroidism and some 17 hyperthyroidism-to-ophthalmopathy patients. An independent validation cohort comprised under 20 hyperthyroidism patients and about 16 patients who later progressed from hyperthyroidism to ophthalmopathy. To explore V-J signatures distinguishing ophthalmopathy from hyperthyroidism, a discovery set of roughly 98 patients (around 44 ophthalmopathy, 55 to 60 stable hyperthyroidism) was enrolled. The 100 or so discovery patients were divided at random into training and test sets in a 7:3 ratio. Following sampling, methimazole starting at 30 mg daily was administered to hyperthyroidism patients, and high-dose intravenous methylprednisolone was administered to ophthalmopathy patients. In six or seven hyperthyroidism patients, the T-cell repertoires found in thyroid tissue were compared with those found in blood. The study used signatures of the TCR beta repertoire to tell Graves' ophthalmopathy apart from Graves' hyperthyroidism and to predict which patients would progress to ophthalmopathy. Study-wide findings and limitations: In cross-validation, the 13-signature model distinguished ophthalmopathy from stable hyperthyroidism with approximately 90% sensitivity and 81.08% specificity, while in the test set the corresponding values were about 79% and 69%. Most of the expanded thyroid clonotypes with a frequency above 0.001 were also detected in blood, and it was suggested that the thyroid immune response may be reflected by blood repertoires. In validation, the model predicted ophthalmopathy progression with about 71% sensitivity and 72% to 80% specificity; some twelve predicted patients were CT-confirmed with GO in a median of around 6.5 months. Sample size was not predetermined statistically, and investigators were not blinded to group allocation.

The germline V gene provides CDR1 SNHLY and CDR2 FYNNEI. From the cysteine through the phenylalanine, the CDR3 covers 12 amino acids. The retained sequence is limited to the CDR3, 36 bases, with the frame set at the first base. V sheds 6 bases and J sheds 14 bases, leaving 19 bases between their ends. The chain couples TRBV2 to TRBJ1-1; TRBD1 might be the D gene, on 5 matching bases. This receptor was obtained from a woman aged 18-30 years with stable Graves' hyperthyroidism. Some clones in this sample may be carry-over from other donors' samples. Donor details come from another sample of the same person, matched by shared clones. Sequencing was carried out using peripheral blood. The nucleotides read TGTGCCAGCAGCCTTAGGGAGCCCAAGGGGTTCTTT. This yields the protein CASSLREPKGFF.